A selection of T cell receptor beta chains follows, all from one sample in a study of spatial heterogeneity in lung cancer. TCRdb re-analysed the 5' RACE reads in MiXCR, keeping a single row per CDR3 protein. The data show 15,000 to 20,000 distinct CDR3 sequences, approximately 8.5% seen once. The material sequenced was PBMCs, taken at follow-up. These receptors were obtained from a male donor with early-stage non-small cell lung cancer. CDR3s include the opening cysteine and the closing phenylalanine or tryptophan. The D gene is left open where the match is weak. Size is stated for part of the rows, as once, few or many counts, or as a class when the clone is expanded.

cdr3_aa	cdr3_nt	v_call	j_call	cdr3_length	d_call	clone_size
CASRGGTYTQYF	TGTGCCAGCAGGGGAGGGACATATACGCAGTATTTT	TRBV12-3/TRBV12-4	TRBJ2-3	12	-	many
CASSLDGGSYNEQFF	TGTGCCAGCAGCTTAGATGGGGGCTCCTACAATGAGCAGTTCTTC	TRBV7-2	TRBJ2-1	15	-	few
CASSLSLADTDTQYF	TGTGCCAGCAGCTTATCCCTGGCGGATACAGATACGCAGTATTTT	TRBV7-6	TRBJ2-3	15	-	-
CASSYDRGRAFF	TGTGCCAGCAGCTATGACAGGGGGCGGGCTTTCTTT	TRBV7-9	TRBJ1-1	12	TRBD1	many
CASRAPGQGSEAFF	TGTGCCAGCAGGGCTCCGGGACAGGGCTCTGAAGCTTTCTTT	TRBV2	TRBJ1-1	14	TRBD1	many
CASIPEAGRQETQYF	TGTGCCAGCATTCCCGAGGCCGGGCGTCAAGAGACCCAGTACTTC	TRBV21-1	TRBJ2-5	15	-	-
CASSDSITDTQYF	TGTGCCAGCAGTGACTCAATCACAGATACGCAGTATTTT	TRBV6-4	TRBJ2-3	13	-	many
CASSPRRDFWGYTF	TGTGCCAGCAGCCCCCGTAGGGACTTTTGGGGCTACACCTTC	TRBV7-8	TRBJ1-2	14	-	-
CASSPGQGIEQYF	TGCGCCAGCAGCCCAGGACAGGGGATCGAGCAGTACTTC	TRBV4-1	TRBJ2-7	13	TRBD1	few
CSTTGQGPEAFF	TGCAGTACAACGGGACAGGGCCCTGAAGCTTTCTTT	TRBV20-1	TRBJ1-1	12	TRBD1	few
CASSLGGKDTQYF	TGTGCCAGCAGCTTGGGGGGGAAAGATACGCAGTATTTT	TRBV7-6	TRBJ2-3	13	TRBD2	few
CASVSISYEQYF	TGTGCCAGCGTTTCCATCAGCTACGAGCAGTACTTC	TRBV28	TRBJ2-7	12	-	-
CASSPLMTGSTEAFF	TGTGCCAGCAGCCCCCTCATGACAGGGTCCACTGAAGCTTTCTTT	TRBV9	TRBJ1-1	15	TRBD1	many
CASSLTPETQYF	TGTGCCAGCAGTTTAACGCCAGAGACCCAGTACTTC	TRBV12-3/TRBV12-4	TRBJ2-5	12	-	many
CSAARDRWNTGELFF	TGCAGTGCCGCCCGGGACAGGTGGAACACCGGGGAGCTGTTTTTT	TRBV20-1	TRBJ2-2	15	TRBD1	few
CASNFYGGSRSNEQFF	TGTGCCAGCAACTTTTATGGGGGGTCTCGGAGCAATGAGCAGTTCTTC	TRBV28	TRBJ2-1	16	-	many
CASMGSLGQPQHF	TGTGCCAGCATGGGCAGTTTGGGTCAGCCCCAGCATTTT	TRBV2	TRBJ1-5	13	-	many
CASSPMDVTGLPYEQYF	TGTGCCAGCAGTCCAATGGATGTGACGGGGCTCCCCTACGAGCAGTACTTC	TRBV28	TRBJ2-7	17	-	-
CASKGFNEQFF	TGTGCCAGCAAGGGGTTTAATGAGCAGTTCTTC	TRBV12-3/TRBV12-4	TRBJ2-1	11	-	many
CASRTGPGGSEQYF	TGCGCCAGCAGGACGGGCCCAGGGGGTTCCGAGCAGTACTTC	TRBV5-1	TRBJ2-7	14	TRBD1	many
CASSLSSSTQYF	TGTGCCAGCAGTTTATCGTCTTCAACGCAGTATTTT	TRBV12-3/TRBV12-4	TRBJ2-3	12	-	many
CASSLVGSGNTIYF	TGTGCCAGCAGCTTGGTTGGATCTGGAAACACCATATATTTT	TRBV5-6	TRBJ1-3	14	-	many
CASSQERAGGPRDTQYF	TGCGCCAGCAGCCAAGAAAGAGCGGGAGGGCCTCGGGATACGCAGTATTTT	TRBV4-1	TRBJ2-3	17	TRBD2	medium-sized
CTSSQRGQAVAGELFF	TGCACCAGCAGCCAACGGGGACAGGCGGTCGCCGGGGAGCTGTTTTTT	TRBV5-1	TRBJ2-2	16	TRBD1	-
CASSLVPSSETQYF	TGCGCCAGCAGCTTGGTCCCCAGCTCGGAGACCCAGTACTTC	TRBV5-1	TRBJ2-5	14	-	many
CASSLPKRDTDTQYF	TGTGCCAGCAGTCTCCCGAAGCGGGACACAGATACGCAGTATTTT	TRBV28	TRBJ2-3	15	TRBD2	medium-sized
CASNLTGQGNEKLFF	TGTGCCAGCAACTTAACCGGACAGGGCAATGAAAAACTGTTTTTT	TRBV7-9	TRBJ1-4	15	TRBD1	-
CSAEASTNTGELFF	TGCAGTGCTGAGGCTAGCACGAACACCGGGGAGCTGTTTTTT	TRBV20-1	TRBJ2-2	14	-	-
CASSHYGRDTPEAFF	TGCGCCAGCAGCCACTATGGACGGGACACCCCGGAGGCTTTCTTT	TRBV4-1	TRBJ1-1	15	-	many
CASRGTAGAPQYF	TGTGCCAGCAGGGGGACAGCGGGTGCTCCCCAGTACTTC	TRBV6-5	TRBJ2-5	13	-	many
CASSIKRDQPQHF	TGTGCCAGCAGTATTAAGAGGGATCAGCCCCAGCATTTT	TRBV27	TRBJ1-5	13	-	many
CASSPRGGGVGQPQHF	TGTGCCAGCAGTCCCAGAGGAGGAGGGGTAGGCCAGCCCCAGCATTTT	TRBV27	TRBJ1-5	16	-	many
CASSTRDSSYEQYF	TGTGCCAGCAGTACCCGGGACAGCTCCTACGAGCAGTACTTC	TRBV6-5	TRBJ2-7	14	TRBD1	many
CASSLTAGANIQYF	TGCGCCAGCAGCCTAACCGCGGGGGCGAACATTCAGTACTTC	TRBV4-3	TRBJ2-4	14	-	many
CASSQRQGRYGYTF	TGTGCCAGCAGCCAACGACAGGGGCGATATGGCTACACCTTC	TRBV6-2/TRBV6-3	TRBJ1-2	14	TRBD1	many
CASSLDRGPYNEQFF	TGTGCCAGCAGCCTTGACAGGGGACCCTACAATGAGCAGTTCTTC	TRBV5-4	TRBJ2-1	15	TRBD1	many
CASSYGLAGETENIQYF	TGTGCCAGCTCATATGGACTAGCGGGAGAAACCGAAAACATTCAGTACTTC	TRBV18	TRBJ2-4	17	TRBD2	many
CAWSPPSYEQYF	TGTGCCTGGAGTCCCCCGTCCTACGAGCAGTACTTC	TRBV30	TRBJ2-7	12	-	few
CASSLDRFYTGELFF	TGCGCCAGCAGCTTGGACAGGTTCTACACCGGGGAGCTGTTTTTT	TRBV5-1	TRBJ2-2	15	-	many
CASSPRGTSGLEQYF	TGCGCCAGCAGCCCCCGCGGGACTAGCGGCCTAGAGCAGTACTTC	TRBV5-1	TRBJ2-7	15	TRBD2	few
CASSYRNRGRGYTF	TGTGCCAGCAGTTACCGAAACAGGGGACGAGGCTACACCTTC	TRBV6-2/TRBV6-3	TRBJ1-2	14	TRBD1	many